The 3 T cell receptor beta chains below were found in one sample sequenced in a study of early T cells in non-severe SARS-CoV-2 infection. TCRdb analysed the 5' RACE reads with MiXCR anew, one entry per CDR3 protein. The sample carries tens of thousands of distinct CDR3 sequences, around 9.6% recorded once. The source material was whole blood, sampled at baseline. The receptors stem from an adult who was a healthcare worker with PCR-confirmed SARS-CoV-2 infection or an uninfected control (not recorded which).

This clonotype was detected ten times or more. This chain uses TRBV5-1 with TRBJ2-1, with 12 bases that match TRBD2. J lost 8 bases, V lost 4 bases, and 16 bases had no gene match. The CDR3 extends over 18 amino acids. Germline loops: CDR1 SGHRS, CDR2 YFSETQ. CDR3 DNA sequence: TGCGCCAGCAGCCCCTCGGGAGGACTAGCGGGGACTATAGATGAGCAGTTCTTC. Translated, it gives CASSPSGGLAGTIDEQFF. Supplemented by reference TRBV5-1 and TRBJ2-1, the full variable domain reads KAGVTQTPRYLIKTRGQQVTLSCSPISGHRSVSWYQQTPGQGLQFLFEYFSETQRNKGNFPGRFSGRQFSNSRSEMNVSTLELGDSALYLCASSPSGGLAGTIDEQFFGPGTRLTVL.

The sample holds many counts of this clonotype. The CDR3 DNA sequence: TGCAGCGTCGAGGACAGGGTGGACGGCTACACCTTC. Protein product: CSVEDRVDGYTF. The V and J genes are TRBV29-1 and TRBJ1-2; 8 bases match TRBD1. The germline V gene has CDR1 SQVTM and CDR2 ANQGSEA. With V trimmed by 6 bases and J by 8 bases, 8 bases remained unmatched. This CDR3 spans 12 amino acids. Variable domain in full (rest from reference TRBV29-1 and TRBJ1-2): SAVISQKPSRDICQRGTSLTIQCQVDSQVTMMFWYRQQPGQSLTLIATANQGSEATYESGFVIDKFPISRPNLTFSTLTVSNMSPEDSSIYLCSVEDRVDGYTFGSGTRLTVV.

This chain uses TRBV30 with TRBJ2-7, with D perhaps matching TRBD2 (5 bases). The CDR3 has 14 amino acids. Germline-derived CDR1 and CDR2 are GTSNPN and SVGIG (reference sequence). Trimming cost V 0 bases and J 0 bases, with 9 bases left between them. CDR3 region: CAWSVGLSSYEQYF. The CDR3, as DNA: TGTGCCTGGAGTGTAGGACTTAGCTCCTACGAGCAGTACTTC.